Following are 21 T cell receptor beta chains from one sample sequenced in a study of Ad26.COV2.S vaccination and SARS-CoV-2 variants. Produced via immunoSEQ multiplex PCR; TCRdb's table is partial and in-frame only. The data contain roughly 400,000 clones, about nine tenths of them singletons. The treatment: roughly 20 received Ad26.COV2.S at low or high dose, single or two shots; 5 received placebo; per-sample allocation not given. The study sampled participants on day 63 after the first vaccine or placebo injection. Material: peripheral blood, obtained in a trial of Ad26.COV2.S vaccine versus placebo. The receptors here all came from a person aged 18 to 65 who received the Ad26.COV2.S COVID-19 vaccine or a placebo.

This clone was counted a few times. The CDR3 spells CASGVIGSPLHF. The CDR3 region has the DNA TGTGCCAGCGGGGTGATCGGCTCACCCCTCCACTTT. The chain uses TRBV28 and TRBJ1-6; D is uncertain. The CDR3 loop spans 12 amino acids. Germline CDR1 MDHEN, CDR2 SYDVKM. V lost 8 bases and J lost 10, with 12 bases in between.

The chain links TRBV19 to TRBJ2-7; tentative D call: TRBD2 (6 bases). CDR3 length: 16 amino acids. Germline loops: CDR1 LNHDA, CDR2 SQIVND (reference sequence). V was cut by 1 base and J by 0 bases, with 13 bases left in between. CDR3 sequence: CASSIGPAGLSYEQYF. Written as DNA, the CDR3 is TGTGCCAGTAGTATAGGACCAGCGGGCCTCTCCTACGAGCAGTACTTC.

The gene calls are TRBV9 and TRBJ2-4; unclear D gene. Per germline, CDR1 SGDLS and CDR2 YYNGEE. This CDR3 contains 14 residues. V dropped 1 base and J dropped 4 bases, with 9 bases sitting between them. The DNA of the CDR3 is TGTGCCAGCAGCGTATCGCTAGATAAAAACATTCAGTACTTC. It specifies CASSVSLDKNIQYF.

With respect to this clone: Germline is not matched at one junction end, which may reflect a read error. The V call is TRBV5-6, the J call TRBJ2-1, with D possibly TRBD1 on 5 matching bases. Germline-derived CDR1 and CDR2 are SGHDT and YYEEEE. The CDR3 loop spans 11 amino acids. CDR3 nucleotides: TGTGCCAGCAGCTTGGGCCCAGGGCTAGTCTTC. Encoded protein: CASSLGPGLVF.

The CDR3 here is CASSPGHPPRSTEAFF. In DNA form, the CDR3 reads TGCGCCAGCAGCCCGGGACACCCCCCGCGCAGCACTGAAGCTTTCTTT. The chain uses TRBV10-1 and TRBJ1-1; D might be TRBD1 (6 bases). The CDR3 runs to 16 residues. Germline CDR1 and CDR2: WNHNN and SYGVQD (reference sequence). The ends were cut back, 6 bases at V and 4 bases at J, with 21 bases in the middle.

This chain links TRBV4-1 with TRBJ2-5; possible D gene TRBD2, 6 bases. There are 16 residues in the CDR3. The germline V gene encodes CDR1 MGHRA and CDR2 YSYEKL. The ends were cut back, 4 bases at V and 3 bases at J, with 18 bases in the middle. CDR3: CASSRGPAGSKETQYF. CDR3 bases: TGCGCCAGCAGCCGTGGACCAGCGGGCTCCAAAGAGACCCAGTACTTC.

This clone was observed a single time. The J gene is TRBJ1-1, the V gene TRBV27; D perhaps matches TRBD1 (6 bases). Deletions cut 2 bases from V and 2 bases from J, with 12 bases between. CDR1 is MNHEY and CDR2 is SMNVEV in the germline V gene (reference sequence). The CDR3 runs to 15 residues. The CDR3 sequence is CASSLLGQINTEAFF. The CDR3 region has the DNA TGTGCCAGCAGTTTACTCGGACAGATTAACACTGAAGCTTTCTTT.

The V gene is TRBV18, the J gene TRBJ2-7, with TRBD2 identical over 8 bases. This CDR3 comprises 14 residues. V trimming: 6 bases; J trimming: 6 bases; junction bases outside the gene matches: 10. Germline V CDR1 and CDR2: KGHSH, LQKENI. The CDR3 sequence is CASSPRQREREQYF. CDR3 in DNA: TGTGCCAGCTCCCCGAGGCAGCGGGAGCGCGAGCAGTACTTC.

The chain joins TRBV19 to TRBJ2-3; 9 bases match TRBD1. The V gene's germline CDR1 is LNHDA and CDR2 SQIVND (reference sequence). With 2 bases clipped from V and 3 bases from J, the junction kept 3 bases outside the gene matches. The CDR3 totals 15 residues. The CDR3: CASSITGGKTDTQYF. The CDR3 DNA reads TGTGCCAGTAGTATAACAGGGGGCAAGACAGATACGCAGTATTTT.

This chain uses TRBV2 with TRBJ2-2; 11 nucleotides line up with TRBD2. V gave up 6 bases and J gave up 2 bases; unmatched junction bases: 2. Germline-derived CDR1 and CDR2 are SNHLY and FYNNEI. There are 15 residues in the CDR3. CDR3 in DNA: TGTGCCAGCAGCGGGACTAGCGGAAACACCGGGGAGCTGTTTTTT. As protein: CASSGTSGNTGELFF.

This chain links TRBV4-1 with TRBJ2-7, with TRBD1 identical over 10 bases. CDR3 length: 17 residues. Germline CDR1 MGHRA, CDR2 YSYEKL. J lost 3 bases, V lost 5 bases, and 13 bases had no gene match. This CDR3 reads CASSARGKGQGGYEQYF. For the CDR3, the DNA is TGCGCCAGCAGCGCAAGAGGTAAAGGACAGGGGGGCTACGAGCAGTACTTC.

The chain carries TRBV12-3 or TRBV12-4 and TRBJ2-1; D remains ambiguous. This CDR3 contains 12 residues. The V and J ends lost 4 bases and 9 bases respectively, with 10 bases between them. CDR3: CASSSLGAEQFF. For the CDR3, the DNA is TGTGCCAGCAGTTCGCTGGGCGCTGAGCAGTTCTTC.

This sequence joins TRBV7-9 and TRBJ2-1; TRBD2 matches at 11 bases. Germline CDR1 SEHNR, CDR2 FQNEAQ (reference sequence). The CDR3 runs 16 residues. Trimming at V came to 1 base and at J to 7 bases, leaving 6 bases not matched to a gene. This CDR3 reads CASSLELAGGENEQFF. In nucleotides, the CDR3 is TGTGCCAGCAGCTTAGAGCTAGCGGGAGGTGAGAATGAGCAGTTCTTC.

Comment on this clone: Being one base from a much bigger clone, this may be a read error. The chain uses TRBV5-5 and TRBJ2-7, with no clear D. In germline, CDR1 is SGHKS, CDR2 YYEKEE (reference sequence). V was clipped by 3 bases and J by 0 bases, with 1 base between them. This CDR3 comprises 11 residues. The CDR3 here is CASSSSYEQYF. The CDR3 nucleotides read TGTGCCAGCAGCTCCTCCTACGAGCAGTACTTC.

The chain employs TRBV21-1 and TRBJ2-7; TRBD2 reflects the table's D call only, with no check against the DNA. TRBV21-1 is a known pseudogene. The CDR3 has 14 residues. CDR3: CASSKGLAGVEQYF. The CDR3 coding sequence is TGTGCCAGCAGCAAAGGACTAGCGGGAGTCGAGCAGTACTTC.

The genes are TRBV30 and TRBJ2-3; D unresolved. CDR3 length: 17 amino acids. Deletions cut 2 bases from V and 1 base from J, with 19 bases between. CDR1 and CDR2 from the germline V gene are GTSNPN and SVGIG (reference sequence). The CDR3 DNA reads TGTGCCTGGAGTCCTCTGGCCCTTGGCCACCGCACAGATACGCAGTATTTT. Translated, it gives CAWSPLALGHRTDTQYF.

The chain has TRBV5-6 and TRBJ2-7; 8 positions match TRBD2. Trimming at V came to 3 bases and at J to 7 bases, leaving 6 bases not matched to a gene. Germline V gives CDR1 SGHDT, CDR2 YYEEEE. CDR3 length: 13 residues. The CDR3 loop reads CASSWRGVGEQYF. For the CDR3, the DNA is TGTGCCAGCAGCTGGCGGGGGGTTGGAGAGCAGTACTTC.

This rearrangement joins TRBV5-1 to TRBJ2-3; D is possibly TRBD1 (7 bases). This CDR3 has 15 amino acids. V was shortened by 0 bases and J by 5 bases, with 13 bases between the two germline ends. Germline V gene data show CDR1 as SGHRS and CDR2 as YFSETQ. The chain's CDR3 is CASSLGQGGGDTQYF. CDR3 sequence (DNA): TGCGCCAGCAGCTTGGGGCAGGGGGGTGGAGATACGCAGTATTTT.

V gene TRBV2 combines with J gene TRBJ2-7; the D gene could be TRBD1 or TRBD2 (6 bases each). The CDR3 is made up of 15 amino acids. V lost 6 bases and J lost 0, with 15 bases in between. Per germline, CDR1 SNHLY and CDR2 FYNNEI. In nucleotides, the CDR3 is TGTGCCAGCAGCGACAGGACTACCCTCTCCTACGAGCAGTACTTC. Translated, it gives CASSDRTTLSYEQYF.

J is TRBJ1-2 and V is TRBV10-3; D gene unclear. The V end was cut by 2 bases, the J end by 5 bases, with 9 bases between. The CDR3 has 13 residues. The germline V gene has CDR1 ENHRY and CDR2 SYGVKD. The DNA of the CDR3 is TGTGCCATCAGTGAGGGCAGAGCATATGGCTACACCTTC. Translating gives CAISEGRAYGYTF.

This clone was detected once. CDR3 sequence: CASRHQGGAFF. The DNA of the CDR3 is TGTGCCAGCAGACATCAAGGGGGGGCTTTCTTT. V is TRBV6-5 and J is TRBJ1-1; D might be TRBD1 (6 bases). Trimming stripped 6 bases from V and 11 bases from J, with 13 bases between. CDR1 is MNHEY, CDR2 SVGAGI, per germline. This CDR3 has 11 residues.